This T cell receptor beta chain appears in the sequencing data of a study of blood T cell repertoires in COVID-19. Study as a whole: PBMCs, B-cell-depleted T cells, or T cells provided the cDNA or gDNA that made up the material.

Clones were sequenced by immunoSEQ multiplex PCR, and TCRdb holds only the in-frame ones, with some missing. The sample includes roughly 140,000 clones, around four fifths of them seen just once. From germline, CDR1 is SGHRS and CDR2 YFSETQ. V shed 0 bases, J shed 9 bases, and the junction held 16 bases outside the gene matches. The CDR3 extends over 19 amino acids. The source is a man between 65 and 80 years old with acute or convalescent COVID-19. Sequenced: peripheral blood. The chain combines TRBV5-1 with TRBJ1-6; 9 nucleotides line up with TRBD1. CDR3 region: CASSLVGTGYSSITSPLHF. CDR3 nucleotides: TGCGCCAGCAGCTTGGTCGGGACAGGGTATTCTTCCATAACTTCACCCCTCCACTTT. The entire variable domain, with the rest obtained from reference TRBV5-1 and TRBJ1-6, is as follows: KAGVTQTPRYLIKTRGQQVTLSCSPISGHRSVSWYQQTPGQGLQFLFEYFSETQRNKGNFPGRFSGRQFSNSRSEMNVSTLELGDSALYLCASSLVGTGYSSITSPLHFGNGTRLTVT.